This T cell receptor beta chain was observed in a study of blood T cell repertoires in COVID-19. Study-level information: From the United States, Italy and Spain came samples of acute and convalescent COVID-19. In each case, the material was cDNA or gDNA derived from T cells, B-cell-depleted T cells, or PBMCs.

In this sample, this clone turned up a few times. CDR1 is LNHNV, CDR2 YYDKDF, per germline (reference sequence). With 6 bases clipped from V and 7 bases from J, the junction kept 4 bases outside the gene matches. This CDR3 has 13 amino acids. Original processing notes: Estimated nucleated cell counts came from reference gene primer amplification. Using immunoSEQ multiplex PCR, the repertoire was profiled, and TCRdb retains in-frame clones only, with some absent. For V, J and clone size, that table is used; D and trimming come from the DNA. The sample has about 200,000 clones; about 88% are singletons. Seattle-derived patients entered the study during active infection and were followed longitudinally.

This rearrangement joins TRBV15 to TRBJ1-5, with TRBD1 identical over 9 bases. Sequences were obtained from peripheral blood. This clonotype was sampled from a man aged 45-65 years with COVID-19, enrolled during active disease. CDR3: CATREDRGQPQHF. CDR3 DNA: TGTGCCACCAGAGAGGACAGGGGCCAGCCCCAGCATTTT.